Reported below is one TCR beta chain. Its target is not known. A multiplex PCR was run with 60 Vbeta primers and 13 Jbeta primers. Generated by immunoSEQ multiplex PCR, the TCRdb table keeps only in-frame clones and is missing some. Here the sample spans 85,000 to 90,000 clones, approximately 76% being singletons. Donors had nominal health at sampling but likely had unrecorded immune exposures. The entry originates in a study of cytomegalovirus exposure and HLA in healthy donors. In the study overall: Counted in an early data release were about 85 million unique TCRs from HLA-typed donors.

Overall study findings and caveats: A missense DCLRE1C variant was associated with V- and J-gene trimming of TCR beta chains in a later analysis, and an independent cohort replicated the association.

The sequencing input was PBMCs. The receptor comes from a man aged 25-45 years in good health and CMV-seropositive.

The DNA for the CDR3 is TGTGCCAGCAGCCATTACCGGGACAGAAACTACGAGCAGTACTTC. Amino acids: CASSHYRDRNYEQYF. The chain has TRBV4-2 and TRBJ2-5; TRBD1 matches at 7 bases. Near its end, the DNA agrees better with TRBJ2-7, so the J call may be wrong. CDR1 and CDR2 from the germline V gene are LGHNA and YNFKEQ. This CDR3 spans 15 amino acids.